These T cell receptor beta chains were read from a single sample in a study of regulatory T cells in long-lasting Graves disease. TCRdb re-analysed the multiplex PCR reads in MiXCR, keeping a single row per CDR3 protein. The data hold fewer than 350,000 distinct CDR3 sequences, with about 20% observed a single time. Sample: peripheral blood mononuclear cells (PBMCs), taken at new diagnosis, from a patient treated with antithyroid drugs. These receptors were taken from a female donor with Graves disease. The CDR3 runs from the conserved cysteine through the conserved F or W. Each record gives: D gene, V gene, J gene, clone size, CDR3 protein, CDR3 DNA. The D gene is left open where the match is weak. Size is omitted from some rows. Given values are once, few, many or a class for expanded clones.

>.|TRBV5-1|TRBJ1-6|few
CASSLDRRDSPLHF
TGCGCCAGCAGCTTGGACAGGCGGGATTCACCCCTCCACTTT
>.|TRBV6-4|TRBJ2-2|many
CASSYSRQIGGTGELFF
TGTGCCAGCAGTTACTCCCGACAGATCGGAGGCACCGGGGAGCTGTTTTTT
>TRBD1|TRBV6-1|TRBJ2-4|many
CASSEGGTGFENQYF
TGTGCCAGCAGTGAAGGCGGGACAGGATTTGAAAATCAGTACTTC
>.|TRBV11-2|TRBJ1-2|few
CASSLSAGHTYGYTF
TGTGCCAGCAGCTTAAGTGCGGGACATACCTATGGCTACACCTTC
>TRBD2|TRBV9|TRBJ2-5|.
CANSVEGGLAAETQYF
TGTGCCAACAGCGTAGAGGGCGGACTAGCGGCAGAGACCCAGTACTTC
>.|TRBV6-1|TRBJ1-1|many
CASTPHRENTEAFF
TGTGCCAGCACCCCCCACCGGGAGAACACTGAAGCTTTCTTT
>TRBD1|TRBV25-1|TRBJ2-1|many
CASSERDSYNEQFF
TGTGCCAGCAGTGAAAGGGACAGCTACAATGAGCAGTTCTTC
>.|TRBV20-1|TRBJ2-7|many
CSASPTPSYEQYF
TGCAGTGCTAGCCCCACCCCTTCCTACGAGCAGTACTTC
>TRBD1|TRBV28|TRBJ2-3|many
CASSMTGGKFTDTQYF
TGTGCCAGCAGTATGACAGGGGGCAAATTCACAGATACGCAGTATTTT
>TRBD1|TRBV6-9|TRBJ1-6|.
CASSYSKSGGFNSPLHF
TGTGCCAGCAGTTACTCGAAATCAGGGGGATTCAATTCACCCCTCCACTTT
>TRBD1|TRBV5-6|TRBJ1-1|few
CASSLAAGTGGKTLKINTEAFF
TGTGCCAGCAGCTTGGCCGCCGGGACAGGGGGGAAAACTCTCAAGATAAACACTGAAGCTTTCTTT
>TRBD1|TRBV19|TRBJ2-1|.
CASSILGTGLDEQFF
TGTGCCAGTAGTATCTTAGGGACAGGTTTAGATGAGCAGTTCTTC
>TRBD1|TRBV12-5|TRBJ1-5|.
CASGLRQGYQPQHF
TGTGCTAGTGGTTTGAGACAGGGGTATCAGCCCCAGCATTTT
>TRBD1|TRBV28|TRBJ2-4|.
CASSLVGTVAKNIQYF
TGTGCCAGCAGTTTAGTTGGGACAGTAGCCAAAAACATTCAGTACTTC
>.|TRBV6-1|TRBJ2-5|many
CASSDQYAGTQYF
TGTGCCAGCAGCGACCAATATGCTGGGACCCAGTACTTC
>.|TRBV20-1|TRBJ1-6|many
CSARDLGYNSPLHF
TGCAGTGCTAGAGATCTGGGTTATAATTCACCCCTCCACTTT
>.|TRBV18|TRBJ2-5|.
CASSPLGLAETQYF
TGTGCCAGCTCACCCTTAGGGCTGGCAGAGACCCAGTACTTC
>.|TRBV4-1|TRBJ2-1|few
CASSQDRGTYNEQFF
TGCGCCAGCAGCCAAGATCGGGGGACTTACAATGAGCAGTTCTTC
>TRBD2|TRBV7-8|TRBJ2-1|few
CASTPLGRAYNEQFF
TGTGCCAGCACCCCGCTCGGGAGGGCCTACAATGAGCAGTTCTTC
>.|TRBV19|TRBJ2-1|many
CASRDFSSYNEQFF
TGTGCCAGTCGGGACTTCTCCTCCTACAATGAGCAGTTCTTC
>TRBD1|TRBV2|TRBJ1-5|many
CASSPRDREIYSNQPQHF
TGTGCCAGCAGTCCTCGGGACAGGGAGATTTATAGCAATCAGCCCCAGCATTTT
>.|TRBV28|TRBJ1-5|many
CASSQTRGGSNQPQHF
TGTGCCAGCAGTCAGACCCGGGGGGGTAGCAATCAGCCCCAGCATTTT
>.|TRBV29-1|TRBJ1-6|many
CSVEDLPPGPNSPLHF
TGCAGCGTTGAAGATCTTCCCCCGGGACCTAATTCACCCCTCCACTTT
>.|TRBV7-9|TRBJ1-1|few
CASSLVTGTEAFF
TGTGCCAGCAGCTTAGTTACAGGGACTGAAGCTTTCTTT
>TRBD1|TRBV6-4|TRBJ1-1|many
CASSPGQGVGEAFF
TGTGCCAGCAGTCCGGGACAGGGTGTGGGTGAAGCTTTCTTT
>.|TRBV2|TRBJ2-1|many
CAGRGLRGYNEQFF
TGTGCCGGCCGGGGTTTGCGGGGTTACAATGAGCAGTTCTTC
>.|TRBV11-2|TRBJ1-1|.
CASSFTQAAANTEAFF
TGTGCCAGCAGCTTTACTCAGGCAGCCGCGAACACTGAAGCTTTCTTT
>.|TRBV28|TRBJ1-1|many
CASTLLAGFMNTEAFF
TGTGCCAGCACCTTGTTGGCCGGATTTATGAACACTGAAGCTTTCTTT
>.|TRBV4-1|TRBJ1-1|few
CASSQGAGTTEAFF
TGCGCCAGCAGCCAAGGGGCAGGGACCACTGAAGCTTTCTTT
>.|TRBV7-8|TRBJ2-4|many
CASSRRQGGKNIQYF
TGTGCCAGCAGCCGGAGGCAGGGAGGCAAAAACATTCAGTACTTC
>.|TRBV5-4|TRBJ1-3|few
CASSLSLGVSGNTIYF
TGTGCCAGCAGCTTGTCTCTGGGAGTATCGGGAAACACCATATATTTT
>.|TRBV11-2|TRBJ2-7|many
CASSSMPFEPDGYEQYF
TGTGCCAGCAGCTCGATGCCCTTCGAACCGGATGGCTACGAGCAGTACTTC
>.|TRBV19|TRBJ2-7|.
CASSMGRGLPTNEQYF
TGTGCCAGTAGTATGGGCCGGGGGCTACCGACAAACGAGCAGTACTTC
>.|TRBV3-1|TRBJ1-1|few
CASSQGRWKNTEAFF
TGTGCCAGCAGCCAAGGACGGTGGAAGAACACTGAAGCTTTCTTT
>.|TRBV28|TRBJ2-1|few
CACSPLGTVDYNEQFF
TGTGCCTGCAGTCCCCTAGGAACGGTTGACTACAATGAGCAGTTCTTC
>.|TRBV7-3|TRBJ2-1|many
CASSLSRSSSYNEQFF
TGTGCCAGCAGCTTAAGCAGGTCCAGCTCCTACAATGAGCAGTTCTTC
>TRBD2|TRBV9|TRBJ2-1|few
CASSVRTRASGGSSYNEQFF
TGTGCCAGCAGCGTACGAACTCGGGCTAGCGGGGGGAGCTCCTACAATGAGCAGTTCTTC
>.|TRBV3-1|TRBJ1-2|many
CASSQDPRVNGYTF
TGTGCCAGCAGCCAAGATCCCCGGGTAAACGGCTACACCTTC
>TRBD2|TRBV5-1|TRBJ2-1|few
CASSGGGTSAYNEQFF
TGCGCCAGCAGCGGAGGGGGGACTAGCGCCTACAATGAGCAGTTCTTC
>.|TRBV30|TRBJ2-2|many
CAWTEGAGELFF
TGTGCCTGGACCGAGGGGGCCGGGGAGCTGTTTTTT